These T cell receptor beta chains were read from a single sample in a study of CD8 T cells in ankylosing spondylitis. TCRdb itself ran the 5' RACE reads through MiXCR, one entry per CDR3 protein. The sample contains fewer than 200,000 distinct CDR3 sequences, 15% to 20% of which appear only once. What was sequenced was blood, either unsorted or a sorted T cell fraction (not recorded which). Every receptor here comes from a male donor aged 5-29 years with ankylosing spondylitis or in good health (not recorded which). The CDR3 runs from the conserved cysteine through the conserved F or W. Expanded clones get a size class; other rows say once, few or many, or leave the size out.

J gene: TRBJ2-1
V gene: TRBV29-1
clone size: many
CDR3 protein: CSGAAGLSYNEQFF

J gene: TRBJ2-7
V gene: TRBV11-1
clone size: -
CDR3 protein: CASSLTRNTFYEQYF

J gene: TRBJ2-3
V gene: TRBV4-1
clone size: many
CDR3 protein: CASSQRERETQYF

J gene: TRBJ2-3
V gene: TRBV6-6
clone size: many
CDR3 protein: CASSSGVGTDTQYF

J gene: TRBJ1-2
V gene: TRBV6-2/TRBV6-3
clone size: many
CDR3 protein: CASSAGQYGYTF

J gene: TRBJ1-5
V gene: TRBV19
clone size: -
CDR3 protein: CASNRDLRRSNQPQHF

J gene: TRBJ2-1
V gene: TRBV6-5
clone size: many
CDR3 protein: CASSYSTGGPYNEQFF

J gene: TRBJ2-2
V gene: TRBV7-2
clone size: many
CDR3 protein: CASSLAGASTGGELFF

J gene: TRBJ2-7
V gene: TRBV10-3
clone size: many
CDR3 protein: CAMSPGQGEFYF

J gene: TRBJ2-5
V gene: TRBV25-1
clone size: many
CDR3 protein: CASSSRDRDSWETQYF

J gene: TRBJ2-2
V gene: TRBV5-1
clone size: -
CDR3 protein: CASRGAGSTGELFF

J gene: TRBJ2-4
V gene: TRBV12-3/TRBV12-4
clone size: many
CDR3 protein: CASSLLGTKAKNIQYF

J gene: TRBJ2-1
V gene: TRBV7-2
clone size: many
CDR3 protein: CASSAPPIAGGDNEQFF

J gene: TRBJ2-1
V gene: TRBV29-1
clone size: -
CDR3 protein: CSADSIMGQFF

J gene: TRBJ2-1
V gene: TRBV4-2
clone size: many
CDR3 protein: CASSQDSKADNLGQFF

J gene: TRBJ2-2
V gene: TRBV5-1
clone size: many
CDR3 protein: CASSSVTGVNTGELFF

J gene: TRBJ2-2
V gene: TRBV5-1
clone size: many
CDR3 protein: CASSFDDTGELFF

J gene: TRBJ2-4
V gene: TRBV20-1
clone size: many
CDR3 protein: CSASSVAKNIQYF

J gene: TRBJ1-1
V gene: TRBV19
clone size: few
CDR3 protein: CASNRGLDTEAFF

J gene: TRBJ2-3
V gene: TRBV27
clone size: -
CDR3 protein: CASSLSGGADTQYF

J gene: TRBJ2-1
V gene: TRBV6-2/TRBV6-3
clone size: many
CDR3 protein: CASRPTSGRRNEQFF

J gene: TRBJ2-1
V gene: TRBV28
clone size: many
CDR3 protein: CASRGGDGSYNEQFF

J gene: TRBJ2-2
V gene: TRBV2
clone size: many
CDR3 protein: CASKGPGPGELFF

J gene: TRBJ2-2
V gene: TRBV9
clone size: many
CDR3 protein: CASSVGEELFF

J gene: TRBJ2-3
V gene: TRBV20-1
clone size: many
CDR3 protein: CSAATSGRADTQYF

J gene: TRBJ2-5
V gene: TRBV27
clone size: many
CDR3 protein: CASSLLAGRQETQYF

J gene: TRBJ2-5
V gene: TRBV12-3/TRBV12-4
clone size: -
CDR3 protein: CASSYGAETQYF

J gene: TRBJ2-7
V gene: TRBV2
clone size: many
CDR3 protein: CASMPGLAGHYEQYF

J gene: TRBJ2-1
V gene: TRBV5-1
clone size: many
CDR3 protein: CASSLVSPGTNEQFF

J gene: TRBJ2-7
V gene: TRBV12-3/TRBV12-4
clone size: many
CDR3 protein: CASSFAGGNPYEQYF

J gene: TRBJ2-3
V gene: TRBV20-1
clone size: many
CDR3 protein: CSARGTASSTDTQYF

J gene: TRBJ1-1
V gene: TRBV5-1
clone size: many
CDR3 protein: CASGGEMNTEAFF

J gene: TRBJ1-2
V gene: TRBV5-1
clone size: many
CDR3 protein: CASSLDYTSYGYTF

J gene: TRBJ1-2
V gene: TRBV5-1
clone size: many
CDR3 protein: CASSLSGGGDWNGYTF

J gene: TRBJ2-6
V gene: TRBV12-3/TRBV12-4
clone size: many
CDR3 protein: CASSPTSGANVLTF

J gene: TRBJ2-1
V gene: TRBV5-1
clone size: many
CDR3 protein: CASSASGTSGREQFF

J gene: TRBJ2-5
V gene: TRBV25-1
clone size: many
CDR3 protein: CASSDGGWETQYF

J gene: TRBJ2-3
V gene: TRBV4-2
clone size: -
CDR3 protein: CASSLSERTDTQYF

J gene: TRBJ2-2
V gene: TRBV29-1
clone size: -
CDR3 protein: CSAGTTPAGELFF

J gene: TRBJ2-1
V gene: TRBV20-1
clone size: -
CDR3 protein: CSARTSGRDPQYEQFF

J gene: TRBJ2-7
V gene: TRBV5-5
clone size: many
CDR3 protein: CASSLGVAGGTYEQYF